This T cell receptor (beta chain) was captured in a study of identical twins. The CDR3 is 15 amino acids. The V end lost 2 bases, the J end lost 6 bases, and 14 bases lay between the germline ends. Many counts were recorded for this clonotype. TCRdb itself ran the 5' RACE reads through MiXCR, one entry per CDR3 protein. The sample lists fewer than 650,000 distinct CDR3 sequences; under 8.5% were seen once. The same sample was also studied in work on yellow fever vaccine responses in identical twins.

V is TRBV12-3 or TRBV12-4 and J is TRBJ1-5; D is perhaps TRBD1 (5 bases). The clonotype originates from a woman younger than 35 in good health. Material: PBMCs. CDR3 bases: TGTGCCAGCAGTTTACAGGGAGGTAATAGTCAGCCCCAGCATTTT. It specifies CASSLQGGNSQPQHF.